These T cell receptor beta chains were read from a single sample in a study of CD8 T cells in ankylosing spondylitis. TCRdb fed the 5' RACE reads into MiXCR, producing one record per CDR3 protein. The profile shows 250,000 or so distinct CDR3 sequences, around 11% of them singletons. The sample consisted of blood, either unsorted or a sorted T cell fraction (not recorded which). The receptor set was obtained from a male donor with ankylosing spondylitis or in good health (not recorded which). CDR3s include the opening cysteine and the closing phenylalanine or tryptophan. The D gene is left open where the match is weak. A clone size is listed for some rows: how often the clone was seen (once, few, many), or a class if it is expanded.

TRBV20-1	NA	TRBJ2-1	19	TRBD2	TGCAGTGCTAGAGCCGCACCGGGACTAGCGGAGACCACCTACAATGAGCAGTTCTTC	CSARAAPGLAETTYNEQFF
TRBV13	NA	TRBJ2-5	16	NA	TGTGCCAGCAGCTCTCCTGAGGGACAAACTAAAGAGACCCAGTACTTC	CASSSPEGQTKETQYF
TRBV2	NA	TRBJ2-1	13	TRBD2	TGTGCCAGCAGTCCTACCGGTAGCGGGAAGCAGTTCTTC	CASSPTGSGKQFF
TRBV7-2	NA	TRBJ2-3	15	NA	TGTGCCAGCAGTTACGTCCGGGGGGCTTCAGATACGCAGTATTTT	CASSYVRGASDTQYF
TRBV6-5	many	TRBJ1-1	14	NA	TGTGCCAGCAGTTACTCCAGGGTGGACACTGAAGCTTTCTTT	CASSYSRVDTEAFF
TRBV5-1	few	TRBJ2-7	19	NA	TGCGCCAGCAGCTTACCGGCGGTTGAAGGACTGACCGAGCACTACGAGCAGTACTTC	CASSLPAVEGLTEHYEQYF
TRBV2	NA	TRBJ2-3	15	TRBD2	TGTGCCAGCAGCCCGCGGGGGGGCGGCGCAGATACGCAGTATTTT	CASSPRGGGADTQYF
TRBV29-1	NA	TRBJ2-1	16	NA	TGCAGCGTATCCGCGACAGCCCAGGGCTCCTACAATGAGCAGTTCTTC	CSVSATAQGSYNEQFF
TRBV27	few	TRBJ2-2	14	NA	TGTGCCAGCAGTTGGAAAGGATACACCGGGGAGCTGTTTTTT	CASSWKGYTGELFF
TRBV29-1	few	TRBJ1-2	11	NA	TGCAGCGTTGTAGTACAGGGAGGCTACACCTTC	CSVVVQGGYTF
TRBV10-3	few	TRBJ2-1	13	NA	TGTGCCATCAGTACCCTTTGGGGAAATGAGCAGTTCTTC	CAISTLWGNEQFF
TRBV6-5	many	TRBJ2-2	16	TRBD1	TGTGCCAGCAGTTACTCTCGGACAGGATTTACCGGGGAGCTGTTTTTT	CASSYSRTGFTGELFF
TRBV20-1	medium-sized	TRBJ1-3	11	NA	TGCAGTGCTAGGGGGGGAAACACCATATATTTT	CSARGGNTIYF
TRBV20-1	many	TRBJ1-5	17	NA	TGCAGTGCTAGAGATCCGTGGAATCCCGCGAGCAATCAGCCCCAGCATTTT	CSARDPWNPASNQPQHF
TRBV27	many	TRBJ2-5	18	NA	TGTGCCAGCAGCCCCGAGACCGCACCCCTCATTCAACAAGAGACCCAGTACTTC	CASSPETAPLIQQETQYF
TRBV28	many	TRBJ1-2	14	TRBD1	TGTGCCAGCAGGAAGGGACAGGCGGACTATGGCTACACCTTC	CASRKGQADYGYTF
TRBV20-1	many	TRBJ2-1	16	TRBD2	TGCAGTGCTAGTACGGCGGGAGGATCTTCCTACAATGAGCAGTTCTTC	CSASTAGGSSYNEQFF
TRBV21-1	NA	TRBJ2-7	11	NA	TGTGCCGCATCCCCCCTCGACGAGCAGTACTTC	CAASPLDEQYF
TRBV5-1	many	TRBJ2-1	14	NA	TGCGCCAGCAGCTTTGCCGGGACACAGAATGAGCAGTTCTTC	CASSFAGTQNEQFF
TRBV7-2	many	TRBJ2-3	15	TRBD2	TGTGCCAGCAGCTTTCTAGCGGGGGGGCCAGATACGCAGTATTTT	CASSFLAGGPDTQYF
TRBV5-1	NA	TRBJ2-3	14	TRBD2	TGCGCCAGCAGCAGCGGGGAGGGGCCAGATACGCAGTATTTT	CASSSGEGPDTQYF
TRBV12-3/TRBV12-4	many	TRBJ2-2	15	NA	TGTGCCAGCAGTTTTACAGGGAAAGACACCGGGGAGCTGTTTTTT	CASSFTGKDTGELFF
TRBV7-8	few	TRBJ2-1	15	TRBD1	TGTGCCAGCAGCACTGGACAGGGGAACGACAATGAGCAGTTCTTC	CASSTGQGNDNEQFF
TRBV7-2	many	TRBJ2-1	13	TRBD2	TGTGCCAGCAGCTGGGGACTAGCGGGGAAGCAGTTCTTC	CASSWGLAGKQFF
TRBV20-1	NA	TRBJ1-1	13	NA	TGCAGTGCCACACGAGGGCCGAACACTGAAGCTTTCTTT	CSATRGPNTEAFF
TRBV9	many	TRBJ2-7	14	TRBD1	TGTGCCAGCAGCGCCGGGACAGAAGCCTACGAGCAGTACTTC	CASSAGTEAYEQYF
TRBV13	NA	TRBJ2-6	18	TRBD1	TGTGCCAGCAGCTACAGACAGGGGTCCCTCTCTGGGGCCAACGTCCTGACTTTC	CASSYRQGSLSGANVLTF
TRBV12-3/TRBV12-4	NA	TRBJ2-1	16	NA	TGTGCCAGCAGTTTAGAGGTGTGGGGCTCCTACAATGAGCAGTTCTTC	CASSLEVWGSYNEQFF
TRBV7-9	few	TRBJ2-5	16	TRBD2	TGTGCCAGCAGCTCTGGACTAGCGGGAGACGCGGAGACCCAGTACTTC	CASSSGLAGDAETQYF
TRBV24-1	NA	TRBJ1-5	16	NA	TGTGCCACCAGTCCCTCCGGAGGTACAGGGAATCAGCCCCAGCATTTT	CATSPSGGTGNQPQHF
TRBV20-1	NA	TRBJ2-7	14	TRBD1	TGCAGTGCCAGGGGACAGGGGTTCACCTACGAGCAGTACTTC	CSARGQGFTYEQYF
TRBV3-1	NA	TRBJ2-1	18	TRBD2	TGTGCCAGCAGCCAAGGCCCCCCACTAGCGGGGGGGTACAATGAGCAGTTCTTC	CASSQGPPLAGGYNEQFF
TRBV15	many	TRBJ1-5	16	TRBD1	TGTGCCACCAGCAGAGATCCGGGACAGGGATATCAGCCCCAGCATTTT	CATSRDPGQGYQPQHF
TRBV7-3	NA	TRBJ1-3	11	NA	TGTGCCAGTCAGTCTGGAAACACCATATATTTT	CASQSGNTIYF
TRBV7-9	few	TRBJ2-7	12	NA	TGTGCCAGCAGCTCCGCCGAGTACGAGCAGTACTTC	CASSSAEYEQYF
TRBV20-1	many	TRBJ1-5	14	NA	TGCAGTGCCCATACCCCCGGGACTGATCAGCCCCAGCATTTT	CSAHTPGTDQPQHF
TRBV6-5	many	TRBJ2-2	15	NA	TGTGCCAGCAGTTACTCGGGGGGTAGTTCCGGGGAGCTGTTTTTT	CASSYSGGSSGELFF
TRBV7-6	NA	TRBJ2-7	13	NA	TGTGCCAGCAGCTCTAGGGCGCGCTACGAGCAGTACTTC	CASSSRARYEQYF
TRBV20-1	many	TRBJ2-1	13	NA	TGCAGTGCCGACGGGGCGGGCGACAATGAGCAGTTCTTC	CSADGAGDNEQFF
TRBV29-1	many	TRBJ2-1	15	TRBD1	TGCAGCGCGACCCCTCCGACAGGGGGCTTAGGTGAGCAGTTCTTC	CSATPPTGGLGEQFF
TRBV12-3/TRBV12-4	many	TRBJ2-3	17	TRBD1	TGTGCCAGCAGCATAGGGGGACAGGGTCACAGCACAGATACGCAGTATTTT	CASSIGGQGHSTDTQYF
TRBV19	NA	TRBJ1-1	16	NA	TGTGCCAGTAGTTCGCCTCAAAATCCCCGGGACACTGAAGCTTTCTTT	CASSSPQNPRDTEAFF
TRBV20-1	many	TRBJ2-1	14	NA	TGCAGTGCTTTGGCGGTGTCCTATTACAATGAGCAGTTCTTC	CSALAVSYYNEQFF
TRBV11-2	NA	TRBJ1-2	12	NA	TGTGCCAGCAGCCTGGGGTTATATGGCTACACCTTC	CASSLGLYGYTF
TRBV15	many	TRBJ2-3	15	NA	TGTGCCACCAGCAGCCACTTTGGAGTGGGAGATACGCAGTATTTT	CATSSHFGVGDTQYF
TRBV3-1	few	TRBJ2-6	17	NA	TGTGCCAGCAGCCAAGGTGCACAAATAACTGGGGCCAACGTCCTGACTTTC	CASSQGAQITGANVLTF
TRBV5-1	many	TRBJ2-7	12	NA	TGCGCCAGCAGTGAGCTTTCCTACGAGCAGTACTTC	CASSELSYEQYF
TRBV15	many	TRBJ1-2	16	TRBD1	TGTGCCACCAGCAGGAATCCGGGACAGATTAACTATGGCTACACCTTC	CATSRNPGQINYGYTF
TRBV27	many	TRBJ1-2	16	NA	TGTGCCAGCAGTTTATCCCCCCTGGCAGAGAACTATGGCTACACCTTC	CASSLSPLAENYGYTF
TRBV5-1	NA	TRBJ2-7	16	TRBD2	TGCGCCAGCAGCTTACTGACTAGCGCCAACTCCTACGAGCAGTACTTC	CASSLLTSANSYEQYF
TRBV6-1	many	TRBJ1-1	14	NA	TGTGCCAGCACCCTCGAGGGTCAAGACACTGAAGCTTTCTTT	CASTLEGQDTEAFF
TRBV29-1	many	TRBJ2-3	12	NA	TGCAGCGTTGCAGGGGGCACAGATACGCAGTATTTT	CSVAGGTDTQYF
TRBV6-1	many	TRBJ1-1	15	NA	TGTGCCAGCAGTAGAGATTCGACAGAGAACACTGAAGCTTTCTTT	CASSRDSTENTEAFF
TRBV7-8	few	TRBJ2-3	12	NA	TGTGCCAGCCGAGACAGGTCAGATACGCAGTATTTT	CASRDRSDTQYF